The 32 T cell receptor beta chains reported below all come from one sample, sequenced in a study of blood T cells in healthy people across ages. The authors ran a second PCR of about 7 to 11 cycles using a sample-barcoded 5' primer and a J-beta primer mix. TCRdb re-called the 5' RACE reads with MiXCR, one entry per CDR3 protein. The data hold 590,000 or so distinct CDR3 sequences, with 25% to 30% observed a single time. The sample comprised blood. The receptors originated from an elderly woman in good health.

Many counts were recorded for this clonotype. This sequence joins TRBV3-1 and TRBJ2-3; 8 bases align to TRBD1. J lost 1 base, V lost 10 bases, and 10 bases had no gene match. The V gene's germline CDR1 is LGHDT and CDR2 YNNKEL (reference sequence). The CDR3 has 15 residues. CDR3 nucleotides: TGTGCCACCGGCGGCAGGGGGCTTCGCACAGATACGCAGTATTTT. The encoded protein is CATGGRGLRTDTQYF.

This rearrangement joins TRBV19 to TRBJ2-7, with D maybe TRBD1 (7 bases). V gave up 1 base and J gave up 3 bases, with 10 bases separating them. CDR1 and CDR2 from the germline V gene are LNHDA and SQIVND (reference sequence). The length of the CDR3 is 14 residues. The CDR3 bases are TGTGCCAGTAGTATAGCCAGGGGGGACTACGAGCAGTACTTC. Its translation is CASSIARGDYEQYF.

A word on this clonotype: The junction departs from the called germline gene at one end, perhaps through a read error. As DNA, the CDR3 is TGTGCCAGCAATGGGGGCTCCTACGGGCAGTACTTC. It specifies CASNGGSYGQYF. The chain employs TRBV6-6 and TRBJ2-7, with D possibly TRBD1 on 6 matching bases. CDR1 is MNHNY, CDR2 SVGAGI, per germline (reference sequence). The CDR3 length is 12 residues.

The table lists this clonotype with a few counts. The chain links TRBV2 to TRBJ2-5; D is unclear. This CDR3 region has 15 residues. In germline, CDR1 is SNHLY, CDR2 FYNNEI. V was pared by 8 bases and J by 11 bases, with 27 bases between. CDR3 nucleotide sequence: TGTGCCAGCCTTTTGGGTGGGTCCGGCTACAATGAGCAGTACTTC. This sequence encodes CASLLGGSGYNEQYF.

This chain joins TRBV7-9 and TRBJ2-7; D not certain. TRBJ2-5 explains the end of the DNA better; the J call may be wrong. Germline V gene sequence: CDR1 SEHNR, CDR2 FQNEAQ (reference sequence). The CDR3 contains 15 residues. CDR3: CASSLDLSRRETQYF. CDR3 nucleotides: TGTGCCAGCAGCTTAGATCTGTCTAGGCGAGAGACCCAGTACTTC.

In this sample, this clonotype turned up many times. The chain combines TRBV7-2 with TRBJ2-1, with D perhaps matching TRBD1 or TRBD2 (6 bases each). There are 15 residues in the CDR3. V was clipped by 5 bases and J by 5 bases, with 16 bases between them. Germline CDR1 is SGHTA and CDR2 is FQGNSA. The CDR3 DNA sequence: TGTGCCAGCAGCCCACGGAGGGGGAGCAACAATGAGCAGTTCTTC. This encodes CASSPRRGSNNEQFF.

This clonotype was observed at least ten times. V gene TRBV6-5 combines with J gene TRBJ2-1; no clear D gene. This CDR3 comprises 15 residues. The germline V gene has CDR1 MNHEY and CDR2 SVGAGI. Trimming cost V 5 bases and J 0 bases, with 11 bases left between them. The CDR3 DNA reads as TGTGCCAGCAGTAACGTCGGAAGCTCCTACAATGAGCAGTTCTTC. Translation gives CASSNVGSSYNEQFF.

Comments on this clonotype: The junction departs from germline at one end; a sequencing error may be responsible. The gene calls are TRBV5-1 and TRBJ1-1; D is unresolved. Germline V gene sequence: CDR1 SGHRS, CDR2 YFSETQ. The CDR3 contains 14 residues. For the CDR3, the DNA is TGCGCCAACAGCTTGCAAGGGAAGAACACTGAAGCTTTCTTT. It yields the protein CANSLQGKNTEAFF. Full variable domain (remainder filled in from reference TRBV5-1 and TRBJ1-1): KAGVTQTPRYLIKTRGQQVTLSCSPISGHRSVSWYQQTPGQGLQFLFEYFSETQRNKGNFPGRFSGRQFSNSRSEMNVSTLELGDSALYLCANSLQGKNTEAFFGQGTRLTVV.

This clonotype was seen more than once but under ten times. A much larger clone is a single base away; this may be a read error. The chain carries TRBV20-1 and TRBJ2-5; D possibly matches TRBD1 or TRBD2 (6 bases each). There are 11 residues in the CDR3. V was clipped by 6 bases and J by 7 bases, with 12 bases between them. Germline CDR1 and CDR2: DFQATT and SNEGSKA (reference sequence). The CDR3 region is CSAPGGGTQYF. CDR3 in DNA: TGCAGTGCACCCGGGGGCGGGACCCAGTACTTC.

At least ten counts were recorded for this clonotype. With a much larger clone just one base away, this may be a read error. V usage is TRBV7-2 and J usage is TRBJ2-6; perhaps D is TRBD1 or TRBD2 (5 bases each). Germline V gene sequence: CDR1 SGHTA, CDR2 FQGNSA. This CDR3 is 15 amino acids long. The CDR3 spells CASSLGGSAANVLTF. The DNA for the CDR3 is TGTGCCAGCAGCTTAGGGGGGTCTGCGGCCAACGTCCTGACTTTC.

Regarding this clonotype: A much larger clone is a single base away; this may be a read error. The CDR3 DNA reads TGTGCCATCAGTGAGTCGGGTAAATATGGCTACACCTTC. It encodes CAISESGKYGYTF. This chain uses TRBV10-3 with TRBJ1-2; D gene uncertain. This CDR3 contains 13 residues. The V gene's germline CDR1 is ENHRY and CDR2 SYGVKD. Trimming took off 0 bases at V and 5 bases at J, with 7 bases between the two ends.

This rearrangement joins TRBV6-6 to TRBJ2-2; TRBD2 is a possible D gene (6 bases). CDR1 and CDR2 (germline): MNHNY, SVGAGI (reference sequence). V lost 6 bases, J lost 1 base, and 15 bases lay in between. CDR3 size: 16 residues. Here the CDR3 DNA reads TGTGCCAGCAGCTCGGAGGGACTCCAGAACACCGGGGAGCTGTTTTTT. It specifies CASSSEGLQNTGELFF.

There are many counts of this clonotype. The J gene is TRBJ2-5, the V gene TRBV29-1; D is undetermined. Trimming stripped 2 bases from V and 2 bases from J, with 12 bases between. Germline values: CDR1 SQVTM, CDR2 ANQGSEA. There are 14 residues in the CDR3. CDR3 DNA sequence: TGCAGCGTTGAAAGCAGGATGGGGCAAGAGACCCAGTACTTC. This gives the protein CSVESRMGQETQYF.

The V call is TRBV7-2, the J call TRBJ1-5, with 8 positions matching TRBD1. Germline-derived CDR1 and CDR2 are SGHTA and FQGNSA. This CDR3 is 15 amino acids long. Losses at the gene ends were 5 bases for V and 5 bases for J; bases not matched to a gene: 8. The CDR3 loop is CASSARTGRDQPQHF. The CDR3 DNA follows: TGTGCCAGCAGCGCTCGGACAGGGAGGGATCAGCCCCAGCATTTT.

Many counts were recorded for this clonotype. V gene TRBV6-2 or TRBV6-3 combines with J gene TRBJ1-1; a possible D gene is TRBD1 (5 bases). CDR3 length equals 13 residues. Germline V CDR1 and CDR2: MNHEY, SVGEGT. Trimming left V 10 bases short and J 2 bases short, with 14 bases between. For the CDR3, the DNA is TGTGCCATCTCGGACGGGGGTAACACTGAAGCTTTCTTT. Translating it yields CAISDGGNTEAFF.

The sample holds many counts of this clonotype. The V and J genes are TRBV21-1 and TRBJ1-6. TRBV21-1 is termed a pseudogene. This CDR3 is built from 15 residues. CDR3 sequence reads: CASSIGQGRNSPLHF. CDR3 coding DNA: TGTGCCAGCAGCATAGGGCAGGGGAGGAATTCACCCCTCCACTTT.

The sample holds one count of this clonotype. The rearrangement uses TRBV5-1 and TRBJ2-5; a weak D match, TRBD1 (6 bases). CDR3 length: 15 amino acids. Germline V gene data show CDR1 as SGHRS and CDR2 as YFSETQ. V lost 9 bases, J lost 4 bases, and 22 bases lay in between. The CDR3 region is CATAVSTGHGETQYF. CDR3 DNA: TGCGCCACCGCTGTCAGTACGGGACACGGAGAGACCCAGTACTTC.

This clonotype appeared many times. The chain joins TRBV9 to TRBJ2-7; D possibly corresponds to TRBD2 (6 bases). V lost 5 bases, J lost 0 bases, and 12 bases lay in between. Germline CDR1 and CDR2: SGDLS and YYNGEE. CDR3 length equals 14 residues. The CDR3 sequence: CASSEGGLSYEQYF. The CDR3 DNA sequence: TGTGCCAGCAGTGAAGGAGGGCTCTCCTACGAGCAGTACTTC.

As regards this clonotype: With a much larger clone just one base away, this may be a read error. V is TRBV6-2 or TRBV6-3 and J is TRBJ1-4; TRBD1 is a possible D gene (5 bases). In germline, CDR1 is MNHEY, CDR2 SVGEGT. This CDR3 contains 17 residues. DNA for the CDR3: TGTGCCAGCAGTTCAGGACACCCTCGACCAACTAATGAAAAACGGTTTTTT. Protein: CASSSGHPRPTNEKRFF.

This clonotype occurred a few times. A read error may explain this, as a much larger clone is one base away. The V gene is TRBV10-3, the J gene TRBJ2-1; perhaps TRBD2 as D (5 bases). The tail of the sequence fits TRBJ2-7 better, so the J call may be wrong. This CDR3 is built from 15 residues. The V gene's germline CDR1 is ENHRY and CDR2 SYGVKD. CDR3 in DNA: TGTGCCATCAGCCCTCGGGGTGCGCCCTACAATGAGCAGTACTTC. Its translation: CAISPRGAPYNEQYF.

This clonotype was recorded at least ten times. The genes are TRBV5-1 and TRBJ2-5; D is uncertain. V dropped 1 base and J dropped 5 bases, with 6 bases sitting between them. Germline lookup yields CDR1 SGHRS and CDR2 YFSETQ. This CDR3 region has 12 residues. The CDR3 reads CASSLMGETQYF. The CDR3 DNA sequence: TGCGCCAGCAGCTTGATGGGGGAGACCCAGTACTTC.

Of note for this clonotype: A much larger clonotype is one base distant, so this may be a read error. This chain joins TRBV20-1 and TRBJ2-1, with a weak D call TRBD2 (6 bases). The V end lost 5 bases, the J end lost 8 bases, and 22 bases lay between the germline ends. The CDR3 has 15 residues. The germline V gene has CDR1 DFQATT and CDR2 SNEGSKA (reference sequence). CDR3 sequence (DNA): TGCAGTGCTCCAGGACGAGCGGGTTCCTTGGATGAGCAGTTCTTC. It translates to CSAPGRAGSLDEQFF.

This clonotype appeared many times. This rearrangement joins TRBV20-1 to TRBJ2-5; D might be TRBD1 (6 bases). V was trimmed by 3 bases and J by 4 bases, leaving 15 bases between them. The length of the CDR3 is 14 residues. Per germline, CDR1 DFQATT and CDR2 SNEGSKA (reference sequence). The CDR3 is CSARSGVVRETQYF. DNA for the CDR3: TGCAGTGCTAGGTCAGGGGTGGTCCGAGAGACCCAGTACTTC.

Comment on this clonotype: Since a much larger clone is just one base distant, this may be a read error. This chain links TRBV5-5 with TRBJ1-1; TRBD1 might be the D (5 bases). Germline loops: CDR1 SGHKS, CDR2 YYEKEE (reference sequence). The CDR3 loop spans 13 amino acids. In DNA, the CDR3 is TGTGCCGGCAGCTTGGTGGGGGACGCTGAAGCTTTCTTT. Translation: CAGSLVGDAEAFF.

This clonotype was detected ten times or more. The rearrangement joins TRBV27 to TRBJ2-3; D call uncertain. Deletions cut 6 bases from V and 3 bases from J, with 16 bases between. Germline V CDR1 and CDR2: MNHEY, SMNVEV (reference sequence). This CDR3 region has 15 residues. CDR3 amino acids: CASSQPGFGTDTQYF. The CDR3 DNA follows: TGTGCCAGCAGCCAGCCCGGATTCGGTACAGATACGCAGTATTTT.

The chain combines TRBV11-2 with TRBJ2-3, with D possibly TRBD2 on 5 matching bases. The V gene lost 10 bases and the J gene lost 6 bases, with 17 bases spanning the gap. This CDR3 spans 13 amino acids. The germline gives CDR1 SGHAT, CDR2 FQNNGV. CDR3 in amino acids: CATTQGSADTQYF. The CDR3 DNA is TGTGCCACTACCCAAGGGAGTGCCGATACGCAGTATTTT.

This clonotype turned up a few times. A much more abundant neighbour one base away suggests this may be a read error. The chain employs TRBV20-1 and TRBJ2-1; 11 positions match TRBD2. The end of the DNA fits TRBJ2-7 better, so the J call may be wrong. This CDR3 is 17 amino acids long. Germline V gives CDR1 DFQATT, CDR2 SNEGSKA (reference sequence). The CDR3 nucleotides read TGCAGTGCTAGGGTAGCGGGGGGGCTCAGCTCCTACAATGAGCAGTACTTC. Translated: CSARVAGGLSSYNEQYF.

This clonotype was observed at least ten times. The CDR3 DNA sequence: TGCGCCAGCAGCCAAGAGGACAGGGGCAATCAGCCCCAGCATTTT. Its translation: CASSQEDRGNQPQHF. V is TRBV4-1 and J is TRBJ1-5; 8 bases are a match to TRBD1. The junction had 0 bases not matched to a gene; V was cut back by 0 bases and J by 2 bases. The germline gives CDR1 MGHRA, CDR2 YSYEKL. The CDR3 contains 15 residues.

The chain carries TRBV20-1 and TRBJ2-3; the D gene is possibly TRBD2 (5 bases). Germline-derived CDR1 and CDR2 are DFQATT and SNEGSKA (reference sequence). The CDR3 sequence is 13 residues long. The germline V and J ends were trimmed by 0 bases and 4 bases, with 8 bases remaining between them. CDR3 bases: TGCAGTGCTAGAGAAGAGGGTCCAGATACGCAGTATTTT. It is translated as CSAREEGPDTQYF.

Concerning this clonotype: A read error is possible here, since a much larger clone lies one base away. The chain combines TRBV5-6 with TRBJ1-1; D is ambiguous. V was cut by 0 bases and J by 3 bases, with 12 bases left in between. The CDR3 length is 15 residues. Germline values: CDR1 SGHDT, CDR2 YYEEEE. The CDR3 DNA reads as TGTGCCAGCAGCTTGGAAGGACTGCCGGACACTGAAGCTTTCTTT. This gives the protein CASSLEGLPDTEAFF.

This clonotype was counted ten times or more. This chain joins TRBV11-2 and TRBJ2-1; 7 bases map to TRBD2. Trimming took 3 bases from V and 2 from J; bases not matched to a gene: 10. Germline CDR1 reads SGHAT; CDR2 reads FQNNGV. This CDR3 contains 17 residues. Here the CDR3 DNA reads TGTGCCAGCAGCTTGGGGGGGACTATTAGGGCCTACAATGAGCAGTTCTTC. The encoded protein is CASSLGGTIRAYNEQFF. The whole variable domain, filled in from reference TRBV11-2 and TRBJ2-1, reads EAGVAQSPRYKIIEKRQSVAFWCNPISGHATLYWYQQILGQGPKLLIQFQNNGVVDDSQLPKDRFSAERLKGVDSTLKIQPAKLEDSAVYLCASSLGGTIRAYNEQFFGPGTRLTVL.

This clonotype was counted ten times or more. V usage is TRBV12-3 or TRBV12-4 and J usage is TRBJ1-4, with unresolved D. The length of the CDR3 is 13 residues. V was shortened by 3 bases and J by 6 bases, with 8 bases between the two germline ends. In DNA, the CDR3 is TGTGCCAGCAGTTTTTCGGGAGATGAAAAACTGTTTTTT. This codes for CASSFSGDEKLFF.